One and the same sample provided the 30 T cell receptor beta chains below, sequenced in a study of blood T cell repertoires in COVID-19. Some clones are missing from TCRdb's copy, which holds only in-frame ones; the method was immunoSEQ multiplex PCR. The table records roughly 120,000 clones, 72% of them present only once. The sample comprised peripheral blood. The source of these receptors is a woman aged 55-69 years with acute or convalescent COVID-19.

The chain couples TRBV9 to TRBJ2-7; D is unresolved. V lost 0 bases and J lost 7, with 14 bases in between. The CDR3 length is 14 residues. Looked up from germline, CDR1 is SGDLS and CDR2 is YYNGEE. CDR3 amino acids: CASSVADTHKEQYF. CDR3 sequence (DNA): TGTGCCAGCAGCGTAGCTGACACCCATAAGGAGCAGTACTTC.

The chain uses TRBV5-1 and TRBJ1-2, with 7 bases matching TRBD1. Germline CDR1 is SGHRS and CDR2 is YFSETQ. The length of the CDR3 is 15 residues. Trimming cost V 4 bases and J 0 bases; bases outside gene matches: 6. CDR3 region: CASSTGTASNYGYTF. Written as DNA, the CDR3 is TGCGCCAGCAGCACCGGGACAGCTTCTAACTATGGCTACACCTTC.

The rearrangement joins TRBV7-2 to TRBJ1-2; D unclear. This CDR3 is built from 13 residues. Germline loops: CDR1 SGHTA, CDR2 FQGNSA. V was pared by 2 bases and J by 5 bases, with 9 bases between. CDR3 in amino acids: CASSLRRTYGYTF. CDR3 nucleotide sequence: TGTGCCAGCAGCTTAAGGCGGACTTATGGCTACACCTTC.

J is TRBJ1-1 and V is TRBV5-1, with D uncertain. The CDR3 is 15 residues long. Trimming took off 0 bases at V and 6 bases at J, with 15 bases between the two ends. Germline V gene data show CDR1 as SGHRS and CDR2 as YFSETQ. CDR3 protein: CASSLVAGEWAEAFF. The CDR3 DNA is TGCGCCAGCAGCTTGGTCGCGGGCGAGTGGGCTGAAGCTTTCTTT.

The chain has TRBV12-3 or TRBV12-4 and TRBJ2-5, with D possibly TRBD2 on 6 matching bases. The CDR3 covers 12 residues. Trimming took off 6 bases at V and 4 bases at J, with 9 bases between the two ends. CDR3 sequence reads: CASRGGGETQYF. The CDR3 nucleotides read TGTGCCAGCAGGGGGGGTGGAGAGACCCAGTACTTC.

This clone has only a few counts. The chain employs TRBV5-1 and TRBJ1-2; no firm D call. CDR1 is SGHRS, CDR2 YFSETQ, per germline. CDR3 size: 13 residues. V gave up 5 bases and J gave up 1 base, with 9 bases separating them. As DNA, the CDR3 is TGCGCCAGCAGGAGAGAGGGTAACTATGGCTACACCTTC. Its translation is CASRREGNYGYTF.

In nucleotides, the CDR3 is TGTGCCAGCAGTGAAAGTACAGGGGGCACTGAAAAACTGTTTTTT. Its translation: CASSESTGGTEKLFF. The V and J genes are TRBV6-1 and TRBJ1-4; TRBD1 agrees at 9 bases. This CDR3 spans 15 amino acids. Trimming at V came to 2 bases and at J to 7 bases, leaving 5 bases not matched to a gene. Germline assignment: CDR1 MNHNS and CDR2 SASEGT.

The table lists this clone with a count of one. This chain links TRBV7-9 with TRBJ1-1; possible D gene TRBD1, 5 bases. This CDR3 spans 15 amino acids. Germline V gives CDR1 SEHNR, CDR2 FQNEAQ (reference sequence). V was trimmed by 2 bases and J by 0 bases, leaving 10 bases between them. The CDR3 is CASSLRAGMNTEAFF. In DNA form, the CDR3 reads TGTGCCAGCAGCTTAAGGGCAGGGATGAACACTGAAGCTTTCTTT.

This clone was counted between two and nine times. The rearrangement links TRBV7-2 to TRBJ2-2; 9 positions match TRBD2. CDR3 size: 16 residues. With V trimmed by 6 bases and J by 0 bases, 5 bases remained unmatched. Germline V gene data show CDR1 as SGHTA and CDR2 as FQGNSA. This CDR3 is CASRDPSGANTGELFF. The CDR3 bases are TGTGCCAGCAGAGACCCTAGCGGGGCGAACACCGGGGAGCTGTTTTTT. Full variable domain (outside the CDR3, taken from reference TRBV7-2 and TRBJ2-2): GAGVSQSPSNKVTEKGKDVELRCDPISGHTALYWYRQSLGQGLEFLIYFQGNSAPDKSGLPSDRFSAERTGGSVSTLTIQRTQQEDSAVYLCASRDPSGANTGELFFGEGSRLTVL.

The chain carries TRBV12-3 or TRBV12-4 and TRBJ1-2; possibly TRBD1 for D (5 bases). The germline V and J ends were trimmed by 8 bases and 6 bases, with 13 bases remaining between them. The CDR3 has 12 amino acids. CDR3 in amino acids: CASRGRGDGYTF. CDR3 bases: TGTGCCAGCCGCGGTCGGGGGGATGGCTACACCTTC.

The chain combines TRBV6-2 or TRBV6-3 with TRBJ2-4; D remains unclear. V dropped 5 bases and J dropped 10 bases, with 12 bases sitting between them. The CDR3 totals 12 residues. CDR1 is MNHEY and CDR2 is SVGEGT in the germline V gene. The CDR3 sequence is CASSPGSVIQYF. The DNA of the CDR3 is TGTGCCAGCAGTCCAGGTTCGGTGATTCAGTACTTC.

The chain has TRBV6-1 and TRBJ2-4; no definite D call. CDR3 size: 16 residues. CDR1 and CDR2 (germline): MNHNS, SASEGT. V lost 2 bases to trimming and J lost 2 bases, with 13 bases between them. CDR3: CASSEMLRFSKNIQYF. The CDR3 DNA is TGTGCCAGCAGTGAAATGCTGCGGTTTTCCAAAAACATTCAGTACTTC.

The rearrangement uses TRBV11-2 and TRBJ1-2, with TRBD1 matching over 7 bases. Per the germline V gene, CDR1 is SGHAT and CDR2 is FQNNGV. V was clipped by 1 base and J by 8 bases; unmatched bases: 7. CDR3 size: 14 residues. The CDR3: CASSLGQGTGGYTF. CDR3 in DNA: TGTGCCAGCAGCTTAGGACAGGGCACCGGGGGCTACACCTTC.

This clone was found a few times. The V call is TRBV18, the J call TRBJ2-7; 8 bases map to TRBD1. The germline CDR1 and CDR2 sequences are KGHSH and LQKENI. With V trimmed by 5 bases and J by 6 bases, 18 bases remained unmatched. The CDR3 has 17 amino acids. CDR3 sequence (DNA): TGTGCCAGCTCATCGGACAGGGCCACCACTTTAAGCGGCGAGCAGTACTTC. It is translated as CASSSDRATTLSGEQYF.

The chain combines TRBV10-3 with TRBJ1-1, with TRBD1 matching 9 bases. This CDR3 comprises 13 residues. V shed 10 bases, J shed 6 bases, and the junction held 9 bases outside the gene matches. Germline values: CDR1 ENHRY, CDR2 SYGVKD. The CDR3 spells CATRTGDYSEAFF. In DNA form, the CDR3 reads TGTGCCACTAGGACAGGGGATTACTCTGAAGCTTTCTTT.

The CDR3 sequence is CASTGKVYEQYF. The DNA for the CDR3 is TGTGCCAGCACGGGTAAGGTCTACGAGCAGTACTTC. V usage is TRBV28 and J usage is TRBJ2-7; D uncertain. This CDR3 is 12 amino acids long. Trimming shortened V by 7 bases and J by 3 bases, and 10 bases separated the two germline ends. Germline V gene sequence: CDR1 MDHEN, CDR2 SYDVKM.

The chain uses TRBV7-2 and TRBJ2-3, with D possibly TRBD1 on 5 matching bases. Germline CDR1 reads SGHTA; CDR2 reads FQGNSA. The CDR3 loop spans 13 amino acids. Trimming took 3 bases from V and 5 from J, leaving 9 bases between them. The CDR3 region is CASSFSRGDTQYF. CDR3 coding DNA: TGTGCCAGCAGCTTCTCTAGGGGAGATACGCAGTATTTT.

DNA of the CDR3: TGTGCCAGTAGCAGTAATCACAGGATGAGCAATCAGCCCCAGCATTTT. It translates to CASSSNHRMSNQPQHF. The chain joins TRBV19 to TRBJ1-5, with D possibly matching TRBD1 (5 bases). The V gene's germline CDR1 is LNHDA and CDR2 SQIVND (reference sequence). Trimming removed 6 bases from V and 1 base from J, with 16 bases in between. This CDR3 is built from 16 residues.

The chain recombines TRBV7-2 with TRBJ2-2; D unclear. With 3 bases removed from V and 5 bases from J, the gap between germline ends came to 13 bases. There are 15 residues in the CDR3. Germline CDR1 is SGHTA and CDR2 is FQGNSA. CDR3 bases: TGTGCCAGCAGCTTGAAGACCATCGGGACCGGGGAGCTGTTTTTT. Amino acid sequence: CASSLKTIGTGELFF.

The V and J genes are TRBV12-3 or TRBV12-4 and TRBJ1-5; D is undetermined. V lost 7 bases to trimming and J lost 4 bases, with 8 bases between them. The CDR3 totals 12 residues. The CDR3 coding sequence is TGTGCCAGCACTCTACTTAATCAGCCCCAGCATTTT. As protein: CASTLLNQPQHF.

V and J are TRBV10-3 and TRBJ1-1, with D unclear. V was cut by 3 bases and J by 5 bases, with 10 bases left in between. In germline, CDR1 is ENHRY, CDR2 SYGVKD. The CDR3 has 13 amino acids. Here the CDR3 DNA reads TGTGCCATCAGTGACCCCCGTAGTACTGAAGCTTTCTTT. It yields the protein CAISDPRSTEAFF.

The CDR3 loop reads CASSGGNQGYNEQFF. The CDR3 nucleotides read TGTGCCAGCAGCGGAGGAAATCAGGGGTACAATGAGCAGTTCTTC. The chain couples TRBV21-1 to TRBJ2-1; the D call of TRBD1 is as the table states it, not checked on the DNA. TRBV21-1 is designated a pseudogene. This CDR3 contains 15 residues.

This clone was seen a handful of times. CDR3 sequence (DNA): TGTGCCAGCAGCTCCGGGACAGCAGATACGCAGTATTTT. Encoded protein: CASSSGTADTQYF. This sequence joins TRBV7-9 and TRBJ2-3, with 7 bases that match TRBD1. The CDR3 runs 13 residues. Germline CDR1 is SEHNR and CDR2 is FQNEAQ (reference sequence). V gave up 4 bases and J gave up 4 bases; unmatched junction bases: 2.

The chain joins TRBV27 to TRBJ2-5; no clear D. V lost 0 bases and J lost 0, with 5 bases in between. The CDR3 is 14 amino acids. The germline V gene has CDR1 MNHEY and CDR2 SMNVEV (reference sequence). Here the CDR3 reads CASSLSSYQETQYF. CDR3 in DNA: TGTGCCAGCAGTTTATCGTCCTACCAAGAGACCCAGTACTTC.

V and J are TRBV6-1 and TRBJ2-1; 9 nucleotides line up with TRBD1. The trim removed 3 bases at V and 10 bases at J, leaving 10 bases unmatched. Germline V gives CDR1 MNHNS, CDR2 SASEGT. The CDR3 has 15 residues. The CDR3 nucleotides are TGTGCCAGCAGTGAGACGGGACAGGGACGGTGGGAGCAGTTCTTC. This translates into CASSETGQGRWEQFF.

In this sample, this clone turned up a few times. The chain employs TRBV28 and TRBJ1-3, with TRBD1 identical over 8 bases. Germline V lookup: CDR1 MDHEN, CDR2 SYDVKM. The junction had 6 bases not matched to a gene; V was cut back by 5 bases and J by 6 bases. This CDR3 has 14 amino acids. The CDR3 DNA follows: TGTGCCAGCAGTCCGGGACAGGAGGCAAACACCATATATTTT. Protein sequence: CASSPGQEANTIYF.

This clone was counted only a few times. The J gene is TRBJ2-2, the V gene TRBV4-2; D is perhaps TRBD1 (5 bases). Trimming pared 0 bases from V and 5 bases from J, leaving 13 bases between. Germline V gives CDR1 LGHNA, CDR2 YNFKEQ. This CDR3 spans 16 amino acids. Here the CDR3 DNA reads TGTGCCAGCAGCCAAGATGGCGCAGGGCGGACCGGGGAGCTGTTTTTT. The encoded protein is CASSQDGAGRTGELFF.

The chain joins TRBV5-6 to TRBJ2-2; D not certain. Germline loops: CDR1 SGHDT, CDR2 YYEEEE. Trimming removed 2 bases from V and 5 bases from J, with 10 bases in between. This CDR3 spans 14 amino acids. For the CDR3, the DNA is TGTGCCAGCAGCTTCGTTAGTTATACCGGGGAGCTGTTTTTT. It is translated as CASSFVSYTGELFF.

This rearrangement joins TRBV14 to TRBJ2-5; 8 bases are shared with TRBD2. Trimming at V came to 4 bases and at J to 2 bases, leaving 9 bases not matched to a gene. Germline-derived CDR1 and CDR2 are SGHDN and FVKESK. This CDR3 region has 16 residues. CDR3 amino acids: CASSPGIAGRQETQYF. CDR3 DNA: TGTGCCAGCAGCCCCGGGATAGCGGGAAGACAAGAGACCCAGTACTTC.

V is TRBV20-1 and J is TRBJ1-2; D gene uncertain. CDR3 length: 10 amino acids. From germline, CDR1 is DFQATT and CDR2 SNEGSKA (reference sequence). V was trimmed by 7 bases and J by 6 bases, leaving 9 bases between them. CDR3 region: CSGKRDGYTF. DNA of the CDR3: TGCAGTGGGAAGCGTGATGGCTACACCTTC.